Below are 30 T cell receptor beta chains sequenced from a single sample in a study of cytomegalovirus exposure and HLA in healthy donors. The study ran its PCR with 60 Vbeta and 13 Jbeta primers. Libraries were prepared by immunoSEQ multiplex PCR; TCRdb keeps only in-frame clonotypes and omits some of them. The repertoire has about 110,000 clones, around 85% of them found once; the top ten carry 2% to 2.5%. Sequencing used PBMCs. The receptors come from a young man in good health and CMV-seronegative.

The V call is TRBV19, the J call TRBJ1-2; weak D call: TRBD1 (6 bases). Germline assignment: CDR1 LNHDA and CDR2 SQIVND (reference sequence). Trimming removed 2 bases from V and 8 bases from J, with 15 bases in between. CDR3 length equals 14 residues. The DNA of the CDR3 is TGTGCCAGTAGTATAATAACAGGGCGCTCCGGCTACACCTTC. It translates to CASSIITGRSGYTF.

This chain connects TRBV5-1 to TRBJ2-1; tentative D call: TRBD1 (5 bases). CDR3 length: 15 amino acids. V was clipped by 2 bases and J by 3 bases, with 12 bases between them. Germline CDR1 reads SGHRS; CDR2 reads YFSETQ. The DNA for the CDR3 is TGCGCCAGCAGCTTTCGGCAGGGCTACTACAATGAGCAGTTCTTC. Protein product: CASSFRQGYYNEQFF.

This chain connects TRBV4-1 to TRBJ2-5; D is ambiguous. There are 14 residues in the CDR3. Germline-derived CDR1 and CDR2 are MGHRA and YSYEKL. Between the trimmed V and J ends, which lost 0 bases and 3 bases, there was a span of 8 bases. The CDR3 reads CASSQDRTEETQYF. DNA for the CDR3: TGCGCCAGCAGCCAAGATCGCACGGAAGAGACCCAGTACTTC.

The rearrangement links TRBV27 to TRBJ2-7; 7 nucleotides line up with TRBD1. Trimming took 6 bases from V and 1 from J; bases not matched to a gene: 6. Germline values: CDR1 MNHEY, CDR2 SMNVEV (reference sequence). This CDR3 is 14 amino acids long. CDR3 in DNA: TGTGCCAGCAGCGGACAGGATGCTTCCTACGAGCAGTACTTC. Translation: CASSGQDASYEQYF.

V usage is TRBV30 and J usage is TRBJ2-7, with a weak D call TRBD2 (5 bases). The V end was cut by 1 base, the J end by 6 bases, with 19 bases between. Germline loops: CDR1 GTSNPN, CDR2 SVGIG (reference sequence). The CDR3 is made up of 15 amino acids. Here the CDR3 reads CAWSALWAGVSEQYF. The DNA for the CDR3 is TGTGCCTGGAGTGCCCTTTGGGCGGGTGTTTCCGAGCAGTACTTC.

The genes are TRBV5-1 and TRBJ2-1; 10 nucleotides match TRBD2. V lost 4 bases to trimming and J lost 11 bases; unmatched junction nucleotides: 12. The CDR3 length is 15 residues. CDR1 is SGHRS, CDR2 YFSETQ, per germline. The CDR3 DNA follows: TGCGCCAGCAGCGAGCCTACCGGGACTAGCGAAAAGCAGTTCTTC. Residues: CASSEPTGTSEKQFF.

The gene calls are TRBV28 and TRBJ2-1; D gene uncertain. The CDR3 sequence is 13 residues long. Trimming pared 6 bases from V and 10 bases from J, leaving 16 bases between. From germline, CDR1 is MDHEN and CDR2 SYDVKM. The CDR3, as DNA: TGTGCCAGCAGCCTTCTGGGTAGCCTCGAGCAGTTCTTC. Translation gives CASSLLGSLEQFF.

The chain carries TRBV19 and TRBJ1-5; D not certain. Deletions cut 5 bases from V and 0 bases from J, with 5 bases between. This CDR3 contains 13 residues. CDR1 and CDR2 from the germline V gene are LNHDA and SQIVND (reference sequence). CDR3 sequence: CASSPNSNQPQHF. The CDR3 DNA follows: TGTGCCAGTAGTCCTAATAGCAATCAGCCCCAGCATTTT.

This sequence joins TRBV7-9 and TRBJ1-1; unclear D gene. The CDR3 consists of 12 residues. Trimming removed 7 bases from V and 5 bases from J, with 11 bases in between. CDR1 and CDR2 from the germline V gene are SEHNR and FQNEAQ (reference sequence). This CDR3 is CASTSPWTEAFF. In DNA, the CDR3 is TGTGCCAGCACCAGTCCCTGGACTGAAGCTTTCTTT.

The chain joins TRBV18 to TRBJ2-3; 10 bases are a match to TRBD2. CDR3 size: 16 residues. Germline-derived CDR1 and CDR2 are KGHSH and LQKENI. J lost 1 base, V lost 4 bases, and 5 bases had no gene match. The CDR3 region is CASSRALAGGTDTQYF. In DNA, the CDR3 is TGTGCCAGCTCACGAGCCCTAGCGGGGGGCACAGATACGCAGTATTTT.

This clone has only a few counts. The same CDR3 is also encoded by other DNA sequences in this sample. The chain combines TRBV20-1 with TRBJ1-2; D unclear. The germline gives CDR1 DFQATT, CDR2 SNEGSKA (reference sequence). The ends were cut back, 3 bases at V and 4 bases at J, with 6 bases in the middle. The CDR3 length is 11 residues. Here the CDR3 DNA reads TGCAGTGCTAGCGGTGGCTATGGCTACACCTTC. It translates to CSASGGYGYTF.

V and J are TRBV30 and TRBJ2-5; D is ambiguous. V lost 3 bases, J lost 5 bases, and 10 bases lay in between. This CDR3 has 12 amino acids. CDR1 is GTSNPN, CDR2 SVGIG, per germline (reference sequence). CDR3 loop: CAWSTTVETQYF. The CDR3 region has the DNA TGTGCCTGGAGCACCACAGTGGAGACCCAGTACTTC.

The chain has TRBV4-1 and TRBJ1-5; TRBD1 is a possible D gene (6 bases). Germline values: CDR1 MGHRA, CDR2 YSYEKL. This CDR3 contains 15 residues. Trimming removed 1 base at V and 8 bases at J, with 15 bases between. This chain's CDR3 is CASSQGRQGWEPQHF. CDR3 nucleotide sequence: TGCGCCAGCAGCCAAGGGAGGCAGGGGTGGGAGCCCCAGCATTTT.

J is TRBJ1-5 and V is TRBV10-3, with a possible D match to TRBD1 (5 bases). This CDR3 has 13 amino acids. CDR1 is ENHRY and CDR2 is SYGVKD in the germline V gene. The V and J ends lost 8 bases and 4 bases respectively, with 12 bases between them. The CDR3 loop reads CAIGGEPNQPQHF. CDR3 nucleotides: TGTGCCATCGGAGGGGAGCCGAATCAGCCCCAGCATTTT.

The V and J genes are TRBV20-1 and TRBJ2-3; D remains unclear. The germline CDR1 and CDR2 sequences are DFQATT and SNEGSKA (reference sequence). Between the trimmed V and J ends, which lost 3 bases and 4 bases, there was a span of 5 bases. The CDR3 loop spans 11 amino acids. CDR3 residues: CSASPADTQYF. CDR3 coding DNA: TGCAGTGCTAGCCCGGCAGATACGCAGTATTTT.

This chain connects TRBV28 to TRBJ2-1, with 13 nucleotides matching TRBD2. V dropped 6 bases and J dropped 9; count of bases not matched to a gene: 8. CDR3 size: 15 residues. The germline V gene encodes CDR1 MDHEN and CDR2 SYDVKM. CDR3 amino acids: CASRPTSGRQGEQFF. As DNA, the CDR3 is TGTGCCAGCAGACCGACTAGCGGGAGGCAGGGTGAGCAGTTCTTC.

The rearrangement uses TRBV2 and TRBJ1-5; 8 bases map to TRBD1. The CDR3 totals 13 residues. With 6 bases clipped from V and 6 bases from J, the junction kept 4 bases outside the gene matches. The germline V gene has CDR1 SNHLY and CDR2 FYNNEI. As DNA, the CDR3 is TGTGCCAGCAGCGACAGGGGACCTCAGCCCCAGCATTTT. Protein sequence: CASSDRGPQPQHF.

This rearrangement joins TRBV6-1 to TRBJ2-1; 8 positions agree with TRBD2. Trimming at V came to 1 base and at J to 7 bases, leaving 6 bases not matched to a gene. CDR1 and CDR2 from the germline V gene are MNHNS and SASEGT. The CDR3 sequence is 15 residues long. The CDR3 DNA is TGTGCCAGCAGTGAAGGAGCGGGAGTTTGGAATGAGCAGTTCTTC. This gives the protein CASSEGAGVWNEQFF.

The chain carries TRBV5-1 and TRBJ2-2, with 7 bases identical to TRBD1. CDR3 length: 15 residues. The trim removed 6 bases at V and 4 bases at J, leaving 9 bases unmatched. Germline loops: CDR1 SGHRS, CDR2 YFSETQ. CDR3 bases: TGCGCCAGCACCTTTGACAGGGTGGGCACCGGGGAGCTGTTTTTT. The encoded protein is CASTFDRVGTGELFF.

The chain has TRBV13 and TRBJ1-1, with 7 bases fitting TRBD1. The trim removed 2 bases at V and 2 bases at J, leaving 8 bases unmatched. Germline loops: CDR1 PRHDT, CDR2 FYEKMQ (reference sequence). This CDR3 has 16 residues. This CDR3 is CASSLRGPRSNTEAFF. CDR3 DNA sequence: TGTGCCAGCAGCTTAAGGGGGCCGCGGTCCAACACTGAAGCTTTCTTT.

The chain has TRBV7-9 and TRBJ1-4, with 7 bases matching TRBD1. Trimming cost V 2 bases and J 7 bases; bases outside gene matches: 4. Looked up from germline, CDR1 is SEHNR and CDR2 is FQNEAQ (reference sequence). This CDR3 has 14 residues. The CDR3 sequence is CASSLRQGGEKLFF. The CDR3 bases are TGTGCCAGCAGCTTACGACAGGGTGGTGAAAAACTGTTTTTT. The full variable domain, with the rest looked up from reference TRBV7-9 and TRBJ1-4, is DTGVSQNPRHKITKRGQNVTFRCDPISEHNRLYWYRQTLGQGPEFLTYFQNEAQLEKSRLLSDRFSAERPKGSFSTLEIQRTEQGDSAMYLCASSLRQGGEKLFFGSGTQLSVL.

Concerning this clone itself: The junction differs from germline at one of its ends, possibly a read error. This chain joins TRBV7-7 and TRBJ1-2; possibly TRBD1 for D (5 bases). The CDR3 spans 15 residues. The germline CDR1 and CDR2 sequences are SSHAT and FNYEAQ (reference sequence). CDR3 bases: TGTGCTAGCAGCCCGCTTACCGGGGGAGGGTTTGGCTACACCTTC. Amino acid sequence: CASSPLTGGGFGYTF.

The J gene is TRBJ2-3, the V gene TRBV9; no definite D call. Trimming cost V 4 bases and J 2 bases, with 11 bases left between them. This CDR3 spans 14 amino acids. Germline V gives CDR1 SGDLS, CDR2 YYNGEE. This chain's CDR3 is CASSPIADTDTQYF. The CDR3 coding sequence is TGTGCCAGCAGCCCGATAGCCGACACAGATACGCAGTATTTT.

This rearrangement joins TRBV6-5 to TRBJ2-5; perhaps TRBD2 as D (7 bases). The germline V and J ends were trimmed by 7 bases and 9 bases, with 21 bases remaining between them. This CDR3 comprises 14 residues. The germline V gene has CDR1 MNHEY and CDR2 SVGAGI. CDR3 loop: CASMGYRVGGAQYF. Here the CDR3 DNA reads TGTGCCAGCATGGGGTACAGGGTTGGGGGGGCCCAGTACTTC.

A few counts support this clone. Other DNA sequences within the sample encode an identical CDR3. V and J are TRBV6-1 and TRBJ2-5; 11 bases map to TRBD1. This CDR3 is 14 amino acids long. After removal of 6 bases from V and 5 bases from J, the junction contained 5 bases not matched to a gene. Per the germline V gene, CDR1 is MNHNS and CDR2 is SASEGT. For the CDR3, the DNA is TGTGCCAGCAGGGACAGGGGGCGCCGGGAGACCCAGTACTTC. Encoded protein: CASRDRGRRETQYF.

CDR3 sequence (DNA): TGTGCCAGCATCCTTCGGGGGGCGGATGGCTACACCTTC. As protein: CASILRGADGYTF. V and J are TRBV6-1 and TRBJ1-2; possible D gene TRBD1, 6 bases. V dropped 7 bases and J dropped 6 bases, with 15 bases sitting between them. Germline-derived CDR1 and CDR2 are MNHNS and SASEGT. CDR3 length: 13 amino acids.

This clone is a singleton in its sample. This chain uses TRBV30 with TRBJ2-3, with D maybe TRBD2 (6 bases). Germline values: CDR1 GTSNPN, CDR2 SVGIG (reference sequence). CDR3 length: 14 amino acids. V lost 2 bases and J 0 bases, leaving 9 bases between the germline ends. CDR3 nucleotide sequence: TGTGCCTGGAGTAGGGACTCTAGCACAGATACGCAGTATTTT. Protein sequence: CAWSRDSSTDTQYF.

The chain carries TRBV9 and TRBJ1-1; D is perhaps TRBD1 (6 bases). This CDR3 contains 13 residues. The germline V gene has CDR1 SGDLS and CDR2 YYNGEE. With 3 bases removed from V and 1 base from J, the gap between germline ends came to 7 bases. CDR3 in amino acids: CASSAGQNTEAFF. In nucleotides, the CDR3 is TGTGCCAGCAGCGCGGGACAGAACACTGAAGCTTTCTTT.

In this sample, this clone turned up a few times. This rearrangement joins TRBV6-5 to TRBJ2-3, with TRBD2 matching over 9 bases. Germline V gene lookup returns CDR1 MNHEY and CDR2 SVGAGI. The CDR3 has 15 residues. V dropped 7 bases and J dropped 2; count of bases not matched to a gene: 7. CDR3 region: CASKNSGGFTDTQYF. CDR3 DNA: TGTGCCAGCAAGAATAGCGGGGGCTTCACAGATACGCAGTATTTT.

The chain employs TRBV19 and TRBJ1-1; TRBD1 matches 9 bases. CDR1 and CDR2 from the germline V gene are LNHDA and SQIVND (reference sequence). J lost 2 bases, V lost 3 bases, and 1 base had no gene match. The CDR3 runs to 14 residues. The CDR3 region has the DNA TGTGCCAGTAGTATGGACAGGGGAAACACTGAAGCTTTCTTT. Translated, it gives CASSMDRGNTEAFF.